These 27 T cell receptor beta chains were sequenced from one sample in a study of CD8 T cells in ankylosing spondylitis. Each CDR3 protein gets one entry after TCRdb re-called the 5' RACE reads with MiXCR. The profile shows about 150,000 distinct CDR3 sequences, 5.5% to 7.5% of them singletons. The specimen was blood, either unsorted or a sorted T cell fraction (not recorded which). All receptors derive from a female donor with ankylosing spondylitis or in good health (not recorded which).

This clonotype was counted ten times or more. DNA of the CDR3: TGTGCCAGCAGTGACAGGGCGAACACTGAAGCTTTCTTT. It specifies CASSDRANTEAFF. The rearrangement uses TRBV12-3 or TRBV12-4 and TRBJ1-1, with TRBD1 matching over 7 bases. The CDR3 contains 13 residues. Trimming removed 5 bases from V and 1 base from J; junction bases left unmatched: 1.

This clonotype has ten or more counts. This chain links TRBV3-1 with TRBJ2-7; 9 bases fit TRBD1. CDR3 size: 14 residues. J lost 2 bases, V lost 5 bases, and 4 bases had no gene match. Germline CDR1 LGHDT, CDR2 YNNKEL (reference sequence). The CDR3 protein is CASSWGQGPYEQYF. CDR3 DNA sequence: TGTGCCAGCAGCTGGGGACAGGGCCCCTACGAGCAGTACTTC.

This clonotype was picked up many times. The chain recombines TRBV5-1 with TRBJ2-7, with 10 bases identical to TRBD1. V lost 6 bases and J lost 5; bases outside the gene matches: 5. CDR1 is SGHRS, CDR2 YFSETQ, per germline. The CDR3 length is 13 residues. The CDR3 sequence is CASTSGQGNEQYF. CDR3 in DNA: TGCGCCAGCACTTCGGGACAGGGGAACGAGCAGTACTTC.

Many counts were recorded for this clonotype. The chain is built from TRBV5-1 and TRBJ2-7; 9 bases fit TRBD1. The V and J ends lost 5 bases and 5 bases, in that order; junction bases with no gene match: 8. Germline V gives CDR1 SGHRS, CDR2 YFSETQ. The CDR3 consists of 14 residues. The CDR3, as DNA: TGCGCCAGCAGGCCGGGACAGGGTGTTCACGAGCAGTACTTC. Amino acid sequence: CASRPGQGVHEQYF.

This clonotype came up many times. The chain combines TRBV28 with TRBJ1-1; TRBD1 aligns across 8 bases. CDR1 MDHEN and CDR2 SYDVKM come from the germline V gene. The CDR3 is 14 residues long. V lost 5 bases and J lost 5; bases outside the gene matches: 7. The CDR3: CASSPTRQGTEAFF. The CDR3 nucleotides are TGTGCCAGCAGTCCCACACGACAGGGGACTGAAGCTTTCTTT.

This clonotype has a count of ten or more. The chain has TRBV12-3 or TRBV12-4 and TRBJ1-1; perhaps TRBD1 as D (6 bases). The CDR3 covers 13 residues. Trimming removed 11 bases from V and 4 bases from J, with 17 bases in between. The DNA for the CDR3 is TGTGCCGGAAGACAAACAGGGCGCACTGAAGCTTTCTTT. It yields the protein CAGRQTGRTEAFF.

Many counts were recorded for this clonotype. This chain joins TRBV28 and TRBJ1-1; D is unresolved. The germline V gene encodes CDR1 MDHEN and CDR2 SYDVKM. Trimming shortened V by 1 base and J by 7 bases, and 19 bases separated the two germline ends. This CDR3 contains 16 residues. The CDR3 sequence is CASSLYPSRRGDEAFF. CDR3 nucleotides: TGTGCCAGCAGTTTATATCCCTCCCGACGGGGTGATGAAGCTTTCTTT.

This rearrangement joins TRBV30 to TRBJ1-2; TRBD1 matches 10 bases. Per the germline V gene, CDR1 is GTSNPN and CDR2 is SVGIG (reference sequence). V lost 3 bases to trimming and J lost 3 bases; unmatched junction nucleotides: 4. The CDR3 is made up of 14 amino acids. CDR3 residues: CAWRRQGADYGYTF. CDR3 DNA sequence: TGTGCCTGGAGGAGACAGGGGGCTGACTATGGCTACACCTTC.

This clonotype turned up a few times. The J gene is TRBJ1-1, the V gene TRBV7-2; TRBD1 matches at 9 bases. The CDR3 sequence is 15 residues long. Germline loops: CDR1 SGHTA, CDR2 FQGNSA. V lost 3 bases, J lost 3 bases, and 5 bases stayed unmatched. The CDR3 reads CASSFRGQGYTEAFF. As DNA, the CDR3 is TGTGCCAGCAGCTTCCGAGGACAGGGGTACACTGAAGCTTTCTTT. Combining the CDR3 with reference TRBV7-2 and TRBJ1-1 gives the whole variable domain GAGVSQSPSNKVTEKGKDVELRCDPISGHTALYWYRQSLGQGLEFLIYFQGNSAPDKSGLPSDRFSAERTGGSVSTLTIQRTQQEDSAVYLCASSFRGQGYTEAFFGQGTRLTVV.

This clonotype was recorded many times. The genes are TRBV6-1 and TRBJ2-1; tentatively, D is TRBD1 (6 bases). The CDR3 runs to 13 residues. The V gene lost 9 bases and the J gene lost 0 bases, with 9 bases spanning the gap. Germline-derived CDR1 and CDR2 are MNHNS and SASEGT. This CDR3 is CASGQTSYNEQFF. CDR3 nucleotides: TGTGCCAGTGGACAGACCTCCTACAATGAGCAGTTCTTC.

This clonotype occurred a few times. V is TRBV5-1 and J is TRBJ2-1; D tentatively fits TRBD1 or TRBD2 (5 bases each). Trimming took 0 bases from V and 8 from J, leaving 12 bases between them. CDR3 length: 14 residues. Per germline, CDR1 SGHRS and CDR2 YFSETQ. DNA for the CDR3: TGCGCCAGCAGCTTGGCCGGCCTGGGGGATGAGCAGTTCTTC. Translating gives CASSLAGLGDEQFF. Drawing the rest from reference TRBV5-1 and TRBJ2-1, the complete variable domain is KAGVTQTPRYLIKTRGQQVTLSCSPISGHRSVSWYQQTPGQGLQFLFEYFSETQRNKGNFPGRFSGRQFSNSRSEMNVSTLELGDSALYLCASSLAGLGDEQFFGPGTRLTVL.

This chain connects TRBV7-2 to TRBJ2-1; D remains ambiguous. V was pared by 0 bases and J by 0 bases, with 12 bases between. Germline-derived CDR1 and CDR2 are SGHTA and FQGNSA. This CDR3 has 17 amino acids. The CDR3 DNA is TGTGCCAGCAGCTTAGCGCTGGAAGCCGTCTCCTACAATGAGCAGTTCTTC. It yields the protein CASSLALEAVSYNEQFF.

This clonotype was recorded at least ten times. The rearrangement joins TRBV4-2 to TRBJ2-1; 12 nucleotides align to TRBD1. V lost 6 bases and J lost 3; bases outside the gene matches: 6. The CDR3 length is 16 residues. The germline V gene has CDR1 LGHNA and CDR2 YNFKEQ. CDR3 sequence (DNA): TGTGCCAGCAGTTTTGGGACAGGGGGCATCTACAATGAGCAGTTCTTC. Residues: CASSFGTGGIYNEQFF.

This clonotype was found many times. The rearrangement links TRBV7-8 to TRBJ1-6, with D tentatively TRBD1 (5 bases). With 5 bases removed from V and 8 bases from J, the gap between germline ends came to 13 bases. Looked up from germline, CDR1 is SGHVS and CDR2 is FQNEAQ. The CDR3 extends over 14 amino acids. The CDR3 DNA follows: TGTGCCAGCAGCCCAGACAGTAGCGATTCACCCCTCCACTTT. Its protein is CASSPDSSDSPLHF.

On this clonotype: The junction differs from germline at one of its ends, possibly a read error. This chain connects TRBV12-3 or TRBV12-4 to TRBJ1-5; TRBD1 matches 7 bases. The CDR3 covers 18 residues. CDR3 nucleotide sequence: TGTGCCATCAGTCACGAGACCGGGACAGACTATAGCAATCAGCCCCAGCATTTT. It specifies CAISHETGTDYSNQPQHF.

In this sample, this clonotype turned up a few times. This rearrangement joins TRBV5-1 to TRBJ2-5, with 7 bases identical to TRBD1. With V trimmed by 5 bases and J by 5 bases, 6 bases remained unmatched. The CDR3 extends over 13 amino acids. CDR1 is SGHRS and CDR2 is YFSETQ in the germline V gene. For the CDR3, the DNA is TGCGCCAGCAGGGAGACAGGGCCGGAGACCCAGTACTTC. It is translated as CASRETGPETQYF.

There are many counts of this clonotype. The rearrangement uses TRBV11-1 and TRBJ2-2, with D hard to call. V lost 3 bases and J 2 bases, leaving 7 bases between the germline ends. The CDR3 is made up of 14 amino acids. CDR1 is SGHAT and CDR2 is FQDESV in the germline V gene (reference sequence). The CDR3 spells CASSLNQNTGELFF. The CDR3 nucleotides read TGTGCCAGCAGCTTGAACCAAAACACCGGGGAGCTGTTTTTT.

This clonotype was counted at least ten times. The chain links TRBV11-2 to TRBJ1-3; D gene uncertain. Trimming left V 1 base short and J 0 bases short, with 10 bases between. The CDR3 extends over 16 amino acids. CDR1 is SGHAT, CDR2 FQNNGV, per germline. This CDR3 reads CASSLGAATSGNTIYF. CDR3 DNA: TGTGCCAGCAGCTTAGGTGCGGCAACCTCTGGAAACACCATATATTTT.

This clonotype has at least ten counts. The chain couples TRBV4-3 to TRBJ1-1, with 8 bases identical to TRBD1. The V segment lost 6 bases and the J segment 5 bases; nucleotides outside the gene matches: 29. Germline values: CDR1 LGHNA, CDR2 YSLEER. The CDR3 contains 21 residues. CDR3 residues: CASRYSLGQARPLGSKTEAFF. The CDR3 bases are TGCGCCAGCAGATATAGCCTGGGACAGGCGCGGCCCTTGGGCAGTAAGACTGAAGCTTTCTTT.

In this sample, this clonotype turned up many times. This rearrangement joins TRBV5-8 to TRBJ1-2; no clear D gene. The germline CDR1 and CDR2 sequences are SGHTS and YDEGEE. Trimming left V 0 bases short and J 4 bases short, with 7 bases between. The CDR3 is 13 residues long. DNA for the CDR3: TGTGCCAGCAGCTTGGGGGTACCCTATGGCTACACCTTC. Translation: CASSLGVPYGYTF.

This chain uses TRBV5-5 with TRBJ2-3; tentative D call: TRBD1 (5 bases). CDR1 is SGHKS and CDR2 is YYEKEE in the germline V gene (reference sequence). The V end lost 0 bases, the J end lost 5 bases, and 13 bases lay between the germline ends. The CDR3 loop spans 15 amino acids. The DNA of the CDR3 is TGTGCCAGCAGCTTGGTACCGACAGATATAGATACGCAGTATTTT. Encoded protein: CASSLVPTDIDTQYF.

In its sample, this clonotype was seen many times. The V and J genes are TRBV12-3 or TRBV12-4 and TRBJ2-1; TRBD2 matches at 11 bases. J lost 2 bases, V lost 7 bases, and 1 base had no gene match. The CDR3 extends over 14 amino acids. CDR3 loop: CASIAGGTYNEQFF. The CDR3 DNA is TGTGCCAGCATAGCGGGAGGGACCTACAATGAGCAGTTCTTC.

The table lists this clonotype with many counts. The chain has TRBV5-1 and TRBJ1-2; D is perhaps TRBD1 (6 bases). Germline V gene data show CDR1 as SGHRS and CDR2 as YFSETQ. Trimming removed 4 bases at V and 4 bases at J, with 14 bases between. CDR3 length equals 14 residues. The CDR3 DNA sequence: TGCGCCAGCAGCCCGGGTCGGGGGCTCTATGGCTACACCTTC. This codes for CASSPGRGLYGYTF.

The chain joins TRBV19 to TRBJ2-7; D could derive from TRBD1 or TRBD2 (5 bases each). The CDR3 extends over 13 amino acids. Trimming pared 6 bases from V and 5 bases from J, leaving 14 bases between. Germline CDR1 and CDR2: LNHDA and SQIVND (reference sequence). In DNA form, the CDR3 reads TGTGCCAGTAGAGCTAGGTCGGGGCACGAGCAGTACTTC. Its translation is CASRARSGHEQYF.

The gene calls are TRBV27 and TRBJ1-4; D unclear. CDR1 and CDR2 (germline): MNHEY, SMNVEV (reference sequence). Trimming stripped 5 bases from V and 7 bases from J, with 17 bases between. The CDR3 runs to 15 residues. The CDR3 loop is CASSPQTRRGEKLFF. DNA for the CDR3: TGTGCCAGCAGTCCTCAGACCAGGCGGGGTGAAAAACTGTTTTTT.

This clonotype occurred many times. V and J are TRBV4-3 and TRBJ2-1; TRBD2 aligns across 10 bases. The CDR3 extends over 15 amino acids. The V segment lost 4 bases and the J segment 5 bases; nucleotides outside the gene matches: 5. Germline V lookup: CDR1 LGHNA, CDR2 YSLEER. The CDR3 loop is CASSLQRGGNNEQFF. DNA for the CDR3: TGCGCCAGCAGCCTACAGCGGGGGGGCAACAATGAGCAGTTCTTC.

This clonotype has at least ten counts. V gene TRBV6-1 combines with J gene TRBJ2-1, with 10 bases matching TRBD2. Losses at the gene ends were 7 bases for V and 2 bases for J; bases not matched to a gene: 5. CDR1 is MNHNS and CDR2 is SASEGT in the germline V gene. The CDR3 runs to 15 residues. CDR3 nucleotides: TGTGCCAGCAAATCCAGCGGGGGGGCCTACAATGAGCAGTTCTTC. This encodes CASKSSGGAYNEQFF.